The 20 T cell receptor beta chains below were found in one sample sequenced in a study of shared clonotypes between healthy human individuals. Assay used: immunoSEQ multiplex PCR; TCRdb lists only in-frame clones, some missing. The sample carries about a million clones, approximately 80% recorded once. The specimen was memory CD4+ T cells from PBMCs. Indicated subset: CD45RA-negative fraction. These receptors originate from a man in his late teens or twenties in good health. Some clones in this sample may be carry-over from other donors' samples.

V is TRBV7-2 and J is TRBJ2-7; D is perhaps TRBD2 (6 bases). Germline-derived CDR1 and CDR2 are SGHTA and FQGNSA. V dropped 5 bases and J dropped 2 bases, with 13 bases sitting between them. The CDR3 contains 14 residues. The CDR3 nucleotides are TGTGCCAGCAGCGCCCAGGGACTCGCCTACGAGCAGTACTTC. It yields the protein CASSAQGLAYEQYF.

This sequence joins TRBV28 and TRBJ1-5; D not resolved. Trimming removed 4 bases at V and 2 bases at J, with 3 bases between. From germline, CDR1 is MDHEN and CDR2 SYDVKM. This CDR3 comprises 12 residues. CDR3 sequence reads: CASSWGNQPQHF. In DNA form, the CDR3 reads TGTGCCAGCAGTTGGGGCAATCAGCCCCAGCATTTT.

The chain uses TRBV30 and TRBJ2-4; D perhaps matches TRBD2 (5 bases). Looked up from germline, CDR1 is GTSNPN and CDR2 is SVGIG (reference sequence). V lost 5 bases, J lost 8 bases, and 13 bases lay in between. The CDR3 has 12 residues. The CDR3 reads CAWGWARDIQYF. Here the CDR3 DNA reads TGTGCCTGGGGGTGGGCGCGGGACATTCAGTACTTC.

This clone has more than one count but fewer than ten. The CDR3 protein is CASSLRDEKLFF. The CDR3 coding sequence is TGTGCCAGCAGTTTGAGAGATGAAAAACTGTTTTTT. This sequence joins TRBV6-6 and TRBJ1-4, with D unresolved. This CDR3 is 12 amino acids long. The V gene's germline CDR1 is MNHNY and CDR2 SVGAGI (reference sequence). The V end lost 4 bases, the J end lost 6 bases, and 6 bases lay between the germline ends.

This chain uses TRBV29-1 with TRBJ1-1; D remains unclear. CDR1 is SQVTM and CDR2 is ANQGSEA in the germline V gene. Trimming took off 2 bases at V and 1 base at J, with 5 bases between the two ends. The CDR3 runs to 12 residues. The CDR3 loop reads CSVEYGNTEAFF. CDR3 DNA: TGCAGCGTTGAATACGGGAACACTGAAGCTTTCTTT.

The chain links TRBV7-2 to TRBJ1-1; possible D gene TRBD1, 6 bases. The V end was cut by 5 bases, the J end by 5 bases, with 18 bases between. Germline CDR1 is SGHTA and CDR2 is FQGNSA. The CDR3 has 15 amino acids. CDR3 protein: CASSPAGGGQTEAFF. The CDR3 nucleotides read TGTGCCAGCAGCCCTGCGGGCGGGGGGCAAACTGAAGCTTTCTTT.

V gene TRBV18 combines with J gene TRBJ2-7; TRBD2 agrees at 11 bases. Germline V gene data show CDR1 as KGHSH and CDR2 as LQKENI. The CDR3 covers 15 residues. The trim removed 5 bases at V and 3 bases at J, leaving 6 bases unmatched. CDR3 region: CASSVTSGSFYEQYF. Written as DNA, the CDR3 is TGTGCCAGCTCAGTAACTAGCGGGAGCTTCTACGAGCAGTACTTC.

The chain employs TRBV6-5 and TRBJ2-7; 9 bases align to TRBD1. Unmatched junction bases numbered 7, after V lost 2 bases and J lost 2 bases. The CDR3 totals 16 residues. Germline-derived CDR1 and CDR2 are MNHEY and SVGAGI. The CDR3 DNA reads as TGTGCCAGCAGTTACCAAGTTGGGACAGGGCCCTACGAGCAGTACTTC. Translated, it gives CASSYQVGTGPYEQYF.

This clone showed up just a few times. A much bigger clone sits one base away, suggesting this may be a read error. This sample includes further DNA sequences coding for the same CDR3. The chain recombines TRBV5-4 with TRBJ2-3; no clear D. Germline V CDR1 and CDR2: SGHNT, YYREEE (reference sequence). V gave up 2 bases and J gave up 1 base, with 5 bases separating them. This CDR3 comprises 13 residues. CDR3 in amino acids: CASSFRGTDTQYF. The CDR3 DNA is TGTGCCAGCAGCTTCCGGGGCACAGATACGCAGTATTTT.

The V and J genes are TRBV10-2 and TRBJ2-7, with 13 nucleotides matching TRBD2. Trimming took 5 bases from V and 6 from J; bases not matched to a gene: 13. Germline-derived CDR1 and CDR2 are WSHSY and SAAADI. This CDR3 has 17 amino acids. CDR3 residues: CASSLRPGLAGQSEQYF. The CDR3 nucleotides read TGCGCCAGCAGTTTAAGGCCGGGACTAGCGGGACAAAGCGAGCAGTACTTC.

This chain uses TRBV5-8 with TRBJ2-2, with D maybe TRBD2 (5 bases). CDR1 SGHTS and CDR2 YDEGEE come from the germline V gene. V was cut by 4 bases and J by 5 bases, with 9 bases left in between. This CDR3 spans 13 amino acids. This CDR3 is CASSRTRTGELFF. CDR3 DNA sequence: TGTGCCAGCAGCCGAACTAGGACCGGGGAGCTGTTTTTT.

This sequence joins TRBV5-1 and TRBJ2-1, with TRBD2 identical over 12 bases. With 2 bases clipped from V and 4 bases from J, the junction kept 7 bases outside the gene matches. The CDR3 spans 17 residues. CDR1 and CDR2 (germline): SGHRS, YFSETQ. Written as DNA, the CDR3 is TGCGCCAGCAGCTTCGCGACTAGCGGGAGACGGTACAATGAGCAGTTCTTC. This codes for CASSFATSGRRYNEQFF.

This sequence joins TRBV13 and TRBJ1-2; D uncertain. Trimming removed 5 bases from V and 6 bases from J, with 16 bases in between. There are 14 residues in the CDR3. The germline V gene has CDR1 PRHDT and CDR2 FYEKMQ (reference sequence). Here the CDR3 DNA reads TGTGCCAGCAGCCCCCGGGGAAAGATAAATGGCTACACCTTC. Encoded protein: CASSPRGKINGYTF.

The J gene is TRBJ2-2, the V gene TRBV9; TRBD2 agrees at 11 bases. The CDR3 has 17 amino acids. Trimming took 3 bases from V and 1 from J; bases not matched to a gene: 5. The germline V gene has CDR1 SGDLS and CDR2 YYNGEE. The DNA of the CDR3 is TGTGCCAGCAGCGGGCGACTAGCGGGACTGAACACCGGGGAGCTGTTTTTT. Protein product: CASSGRLAGLNTGELFF.

As DNA, the CDR3 is TGTGCCAGCAGCCTAACAGGGGCCGGAAACACCATATATTTT. It yields the protein CASSLTGAGNTIYF. The J gene is TRBJ1-3, the V gene TRBV2; 7 bases are a match to TRBD1. The V gene end was trimmed by 6 bases and the J gene end by 4 bases; junction bases not matched to a gene: 6. Germline V lookup: CDR1 SNHLY, CDR2 FYNNEI. This CDR3 region has 14 residues. The whole variable domain, filled in from reference TRBV2 and TRBJ1-3, reads EPEVTQTPSHQVTQMGQEVILRCVPISNHLYFYWYRQILGQKVEFLVSFYNNEISEKSEIFDDQFSVERPDGSNFTLKIRSTKLEDSAMYFCASSLTGAGNTIYFGEGSWLTVV.

This clone was seen many times. This chain links TRBV5-4 with TRBJ2-3, with TRBD1 matching 8 bases. The J segment lost 4 bases and the V segment lost 1 base, leaving 14 bases of the junction unmatched. Germline V gene sequence: CDR1 SGHNT, CDR2 YYREEE (reference sequence). The CDR3 covers 18 residues. CDR3 bases: TGTGCCAGCAGCTTGAGTCGCTCGGGACAGGCATTATCAGATACGCAGTATTTT. Residues: CASSLSRSGQALSDTQYF.

V usage is TRBV5-8 and J usage is TRBJ2-7; TRBD1 matches at 11 bases. There are 15 residues in the CDR3. Trimming at V came to 4 bases and at J to 3 bases, leaving 6 bases not matched to a gene. CDR1 is SGHTS, CDR2 YDEGEE, per germline. The CDR3 spells CASSTGQGGGYEQYF. For the CDR3, the DNA is TGTGCCAGCAGCACGGGACAGGGGGGAGGCTACGAGCAGTACTTC.

This chain connects TRBV28 to TRBJ1-1; the D is unclear. The CDR3 contains 12 residues. Germline assignment: CDR1 MDHEN and CDR2 SYDVKM. V shed 6 bases and J shed 7 bases, with 12 bases lying between them. The CDR3 spells CASRSPYLEAFF. DNA of the CDR3: TGTGCCAGCAGATCCCCTTACCTTGAAGCTTTCTTT.

The CDR3 DNA follows: TGCAGCGTTGTCCCCCAAGCTCGGACAGTCTATGGCTACACCTTC. Amino acid sequence: CSVVPQARTVYGYTF. This chain uses TRBV29-1 with TRBJ1-2; D is possibly TRBD1 (6 bases). The CDR3 runs 15 residues. The germline V gene encodes CDR1 SQVTM and CDR2 ANQGSEA. V was shortened by 4 bases and J by 4 bases, with 19 bases between the two germline ends.

J is TRBJ1-4 and V is TRBV2; TRBD1 might be the D (5 bases). This CDR3 is 15 amino acids long. Germline V gene lookup returns CDR1 SNHLY and CDR2 FYNNEI. Trimming removed 0 bases at V and 7 bases at J, with 12 bases between. The CDR3 DNA is TGTGCCAGCAGTGAAGCCTGGACACGGGTTGAAAAACTGTTTTTT. Protein product: CASSEAWTRVEKLFF.